This T cell receptor (beta chain) stems from a study of T cells after yellow fever vaccination. For the study at large: Researchers used SMART-Seq v4 Ultra Low Input to prepare fractions that had low cell numbers.

Study-level points and caveats: Most clones from primary vaccination resurfaced after the booster (about 96% CD4, around 90% CD8). Researchers noted that a small share of clonotypes showed up in both CD4 and CD8 compartments.

The V gene's germline CDR1 is SGDLS and CDR2 YYNGEE. This CDR3 region has 14 residues. Trimming took 3 bases from V and 0 from J, leaving 9 bases between them. This clonotype was detected many times. The antigen is not known. 5'RACE template switching generated TCR cDNA, adding a universal primer site and UMIs. In TCRdb, the 5' RACE reads were re-called with MiXCR into one record per CDR3 protein. The sample lists 620,000 or so distinct CDR3 sequences, roughly a sixth occurring once. This material consisted of PBMCs, taken more than 4 days after the first yellow fever vaccination. This clonotype was sampled from a man aged 18 to 30 who received the YFV17D yellow fever vaccine. This chain joins TRBV9 and TRBJ1-1, with D possibly matching TRBD1 (5 bases). CDR3 in amino acids: CASSARQMNTEAFF. The CDR3 DNA follows: TGTGCCAGCAGCGCAAGACAGATGAACACTGAAGCTTTCTTT.